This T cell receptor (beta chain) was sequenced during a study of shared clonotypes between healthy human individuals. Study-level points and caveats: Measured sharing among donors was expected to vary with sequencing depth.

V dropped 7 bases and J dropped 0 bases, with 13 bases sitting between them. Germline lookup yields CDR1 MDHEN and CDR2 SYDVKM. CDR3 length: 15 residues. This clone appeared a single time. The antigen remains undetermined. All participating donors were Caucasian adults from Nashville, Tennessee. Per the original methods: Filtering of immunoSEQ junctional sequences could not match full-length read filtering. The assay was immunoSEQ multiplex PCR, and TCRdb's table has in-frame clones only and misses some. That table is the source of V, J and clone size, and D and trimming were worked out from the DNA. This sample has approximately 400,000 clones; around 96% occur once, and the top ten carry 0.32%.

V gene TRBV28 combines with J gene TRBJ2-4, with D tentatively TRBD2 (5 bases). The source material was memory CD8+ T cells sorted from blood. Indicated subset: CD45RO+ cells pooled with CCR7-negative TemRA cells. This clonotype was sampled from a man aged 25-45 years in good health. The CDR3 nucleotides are TGTGCCAGCACCCTATCCGGGGAAGCCAAAAACATTCAGTACTTC. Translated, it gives CASTLSGEAKNIQYF.